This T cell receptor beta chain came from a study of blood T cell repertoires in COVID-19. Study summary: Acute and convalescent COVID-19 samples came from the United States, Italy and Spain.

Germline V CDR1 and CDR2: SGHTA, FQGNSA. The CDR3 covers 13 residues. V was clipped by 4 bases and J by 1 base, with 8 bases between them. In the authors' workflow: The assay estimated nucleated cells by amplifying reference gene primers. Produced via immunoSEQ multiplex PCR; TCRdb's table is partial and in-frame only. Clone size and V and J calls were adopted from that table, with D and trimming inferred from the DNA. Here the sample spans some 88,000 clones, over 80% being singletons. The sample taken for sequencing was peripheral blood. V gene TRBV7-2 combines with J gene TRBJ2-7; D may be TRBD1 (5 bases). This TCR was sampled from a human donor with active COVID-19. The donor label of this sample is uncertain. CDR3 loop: CASSSDISYEQYF. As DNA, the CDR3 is TGTGCCAGCAGCTCGGACATATCCTACGAGCAGTACTTC.